Only a few counts were recorded for the clone carrying this T cell receptor beta chain. Its target is not known. The data originate from a study of regulatory T cells in long-lasting Graves disease. The authors built TCR beta libraries using iRepertoire HTBI primers and Arm-PCR of CDR3 regions. From the multiplex PCR reads, TCRdb called clonotypes with MiXCR, one entry per CDR3 protein. The sample contains about 370,000 distinct CDR3 sequences, 15% of which appear only once. Noted time point: newly diagnosed GD, antithyroid drugs for less than 3 months. PBMCs provided the RNA from which the TCR library was made. The study's findings and limits: Among persistent patients, a larger number of public clonotypes were shared (around 3,000) than among newly diagnosed patients (just over 950).

The CDR3 runs 14 residues. V lost 3 bases to trimming and J lost 7 bases, with 14 bases between them. The V gene's germline CDR1 is ENHRY and CDR2 SYGVKD. This TCR came from a female donor with Graves disease. Specimen: peripheral blood mononuclear cells (PBMCs), collected at new diagnosis, from a patient treated with antithyroid drugs. The gene calls are TRBV10-3 and TRBJ2-3; D unresolved. The CDR3 sequence: CAISDSSATNTQYF. The CDR3 DNA is TGTGCCATCAGTGACAGTTCGGCGACCAATACGCAGTATTTT.